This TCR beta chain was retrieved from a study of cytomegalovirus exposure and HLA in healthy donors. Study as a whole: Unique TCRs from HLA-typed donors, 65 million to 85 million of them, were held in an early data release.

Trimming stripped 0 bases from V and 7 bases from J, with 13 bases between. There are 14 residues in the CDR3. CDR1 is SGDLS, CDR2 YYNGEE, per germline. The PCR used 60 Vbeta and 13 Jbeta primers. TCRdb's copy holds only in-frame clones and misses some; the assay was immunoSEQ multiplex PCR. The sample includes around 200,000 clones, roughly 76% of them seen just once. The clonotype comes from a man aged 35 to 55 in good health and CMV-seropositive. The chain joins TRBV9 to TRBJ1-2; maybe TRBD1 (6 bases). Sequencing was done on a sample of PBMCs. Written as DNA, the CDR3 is TGTGCCAGCAGCGTAGGGTCAGGGGATGGTGGCTACACCTTC. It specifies CASSVGSGDGGYTF.